The clone carrying this T cell receptor (beta chain) has a handful of counts. Its specificity is unknown. This entry comes from a study of regulatory T cells in long-lasting Graves disease. Broader study findings: Newly diagnosed patients had higher TCR diversity than persistent Graves' patients did.

The time point is: newly diagnosed GD, antithyroid drugs for less than 3 months. Extracted PBMC RNA gave rise to the TCR library. The germline CDR1 and CDR2 sequences are SGHTA and FQGNSA. The CDR3 spans 13 residues. V was shortened by 5 bases and J by 6 bases, with 10 bases between the two germline ends. Construction of the TCR beta libraries employed iRepertoire HTBI primers in conjunction with Arm-PCR of CDR3 regions. MiXCR, run by TCRdb on the multiplex PCR reads, gives a single entry per CDR3 protein. Of hundreds of thousands of distinct CDR3 sequences in the sample, roughly a sixth were seen once. These data also formed part of another study, on T cells in Graves' hyperthyroidism and ophthalmopathy. That paper adds: Graves' hyperthyroidism was deemed stable given no ophthalmopathy progression within 18 months.

The sample consisted of peripheral blood mononuclear cells (PBMCs), taken at new diagnosis, from a patient treated with antithyroid drugs. The V gene is TRBV7-2, the J gene TRBJ2-2; perhaps TRBD2 as D (6 bases). The origin of this receptor is a woman between 40 and 65 years old with Graves disease. CDR3 DNA: TGTGCCAGCAGCCCTCGACTAGCCGGGGAGCTGTTTTTT. Its translation: CASSPRLAGELFF.